The source of this T cell receptor beta chain is a study of human T cells and chemical hapten exposure. Looking at the study overall: Throughout a study of 20 to 25 weeks, patients underwent weekly scalp administration of diphenylcyclopropenone doses.

TCRdb re-called the RACE reads through MiXCR, storing one row per CDR3 protein. The table shows 85,000 to 90,000 distinct CDR3 sequences, with around 9.5% occurring only once. As to time point: pre-sensitization, week 0. Treatment defined: therapeutic diphenylcyclopropenone sensitization with weekly scalp DPC. Comments on this clonotype: Its matching antigen is unknown.

Points from the study as a whole: Patch test score rose with PT1 expanded TCRs, significant at 8, 16, 32, not 4.

This CDR3 has 15 residues. Trimming removed 0 bases from V and 9 bases from J; junction bases left unmatched: 6. The V gene's germline CDR1 is MNHNS and CDR2 SASEGT. This chain joins TRBV6-1 and TRBJ2-1, with 9 bases matching TRBD1. The sample was whole blood, taken in connection with sensitization to the hapten diphenylcyclopropenone (DPC). This clonotype was obtained from a woman aged 40 to 50 with alopecia areata. Some clones in this sample may be carry-over from other donors' samples. CDR3 in DNA: TGTGCCAGCAGTGAAGCGCGGACAGGGGCGGCTGAGCAGTTCTTC. Translation: CASSEARTGAAEQFF.